This T cell receptor (beta chain) was recovered during a study of response to subunit inactivated influenza vaccine. As regards this clonotype: Its specificity is unknown.

Study-wide results and caveats: Few additional T cells are recruited per seasonal influenza vaccination, authors suggested.

TCRdb fed the RT-PCR reads into MiXCR, producing one record per CDR3 protein. The sample carries 800,000 or so distinct CDR3 sequences, 21% recorded once. Germline V CDR1 and CDR2: DFQATT, SNEGSKA (reference sequence). V shed 4 bases and J shed 4 bases, with 13 bases lying between them. This CDR3 is built from 13 residues. This sequence joins TRBV20-1 and TRBJ2-5, with a possible D match to TRBD1 (6 bases). Sequencing was performed on PBMCs from blood, taken about 5 days after vaccination. This receptor was taken from a middle-aged man who received an inactivated influenza vaccine. The DNA for the CDR3 is TGCAGTGCTAACAGGGTCCGTGGAGAGACCCAGTACTTC. This translates into CSANRVRGETQYF.